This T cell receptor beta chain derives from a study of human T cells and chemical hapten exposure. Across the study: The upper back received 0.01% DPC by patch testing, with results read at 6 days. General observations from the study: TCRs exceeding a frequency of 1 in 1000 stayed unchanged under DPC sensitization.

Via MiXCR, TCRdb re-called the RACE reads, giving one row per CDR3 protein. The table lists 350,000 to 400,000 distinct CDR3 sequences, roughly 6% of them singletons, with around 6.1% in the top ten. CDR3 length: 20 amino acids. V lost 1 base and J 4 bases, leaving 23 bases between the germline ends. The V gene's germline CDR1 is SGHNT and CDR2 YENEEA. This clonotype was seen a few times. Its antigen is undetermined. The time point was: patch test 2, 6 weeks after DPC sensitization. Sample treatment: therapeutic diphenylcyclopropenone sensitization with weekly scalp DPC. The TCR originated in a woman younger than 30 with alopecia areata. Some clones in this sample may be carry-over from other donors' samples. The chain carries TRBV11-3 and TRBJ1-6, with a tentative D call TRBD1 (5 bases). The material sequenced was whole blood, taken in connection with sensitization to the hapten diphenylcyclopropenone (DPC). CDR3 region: CASSLVLTSRRALYNSPLHF. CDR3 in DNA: TGTGCCAGCAGCTTAGTCCTTACCTCGCGCAGGGCCCTATATAATTCACCCCTCCACTTT. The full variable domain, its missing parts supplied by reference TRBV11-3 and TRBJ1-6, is EAGVVQSPRYKIIEKKQPVAFWCNPISGHNTLYWYLQNLGQGPELLIRYENEEAVDDSQLPKDRFSAERLKGVDSTLKIQPAELGDSAVYLCASSLVLTSRRALYNSPLHFGNGTRLTVT.